Reported below is one T cell receptor beta chain. Its antigen is not known. The data were produced by immunoSEQ multiplex PCR, yet TCRdb's version contains in-frame clones alone and is incomplete. The data hold tens of thousands of clones, with under 95% observed a single time. This sample is part of a study of T cell responses to AZD1222 COVID-19 vaccine. Study at large: Pooled in the analysis were second doses at about 4 or about 12 weeks. Study-level points and caveats: The study found vaccine-associated CD4 TCRs spanning spike, dominant at 160-218 and 743-854. Donors in the cohort were predominantly white British and more often female, and clonal diversity was possibly underestimated. Following two doses of AZD1222, Spike-specific TCR breadth and depth rose.

Germline V lookup: CDR1 MNHEY, CDR2 SMNVEV (reference sequence). With V trimmed by 6 bases and J by 7 bases, 8 bases remained unmatched. The CDR3 has 15 amino acids. The source was peripheral blood, collected on day 0 of AZD1222 vaccination. The chain joins TRBV27 to TRBJ2-1; 11 nucleotides match TRBD1. The source is an adult in good health. DNA for the CDR3: TGTGCCAGCAGCCAGGGACAGGGGGTTTATAATGAGCAGTTCTTC. The encoded protein is CASSQGQGVYNEQFF.